The TCR beta chain described here comes from a study of blood T cell repertoires in COVID-19. TCRdb keeps only in-frame clones here, not all; method: immunoSEQ multiplex PCR. The table lists about 140,000 clones, about 80% of them singletons, with 1.5% to 2% in the top ten. The CDR3 covers 14 residues. V was trimmed by 6 bases and J by 3 bases, leaving 15 bases between them. Germline V gene lookup returns CDR1 SGHDN and CDR2 FVKESK. The material sequenced was PBMCs or T cells enriched from blood (not recorded which). This TCR was recovered from a young woman who had been exposed to COVID-19. The chain combines TRBV14 with TRBJ2-7; a possible D gene is TRBD1 (6 bases). CDR3 sequence reads: CASSQDRLRYEQYF. The CDR3 DNA reads TGTGCCAGCAGTCAGGACAGATTACGCTACGAGCAGTACTTC.